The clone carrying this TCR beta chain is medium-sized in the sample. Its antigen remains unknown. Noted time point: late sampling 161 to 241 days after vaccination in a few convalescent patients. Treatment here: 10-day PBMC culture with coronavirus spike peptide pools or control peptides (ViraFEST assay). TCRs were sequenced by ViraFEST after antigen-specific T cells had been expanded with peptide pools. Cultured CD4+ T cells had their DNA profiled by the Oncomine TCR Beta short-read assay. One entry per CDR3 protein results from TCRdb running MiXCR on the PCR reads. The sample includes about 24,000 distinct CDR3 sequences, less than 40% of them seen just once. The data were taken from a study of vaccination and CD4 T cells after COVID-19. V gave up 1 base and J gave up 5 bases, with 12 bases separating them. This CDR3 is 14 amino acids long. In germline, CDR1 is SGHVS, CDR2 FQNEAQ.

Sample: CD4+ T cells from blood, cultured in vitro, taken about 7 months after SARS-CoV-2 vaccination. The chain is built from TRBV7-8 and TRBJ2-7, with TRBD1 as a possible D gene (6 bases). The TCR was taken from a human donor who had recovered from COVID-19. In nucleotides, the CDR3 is TGTGCCAGCAGCTTAGACAGGGTGAAAGACGAGCAGTACTTC. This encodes CASSLDRVKDEQYF.